This T cell receptor (beta chain) stems from a study of cytomegalovirus exposure and HLA in healthy donors. PCR used 60 Vbeta primers and 13 Jbeta primers. Repertoires were generated with immunoSEQ multiplex PCR, while TCRdb's copy carries only in-frame clones and drops some. The table has approximately 150,000 clones, roughly 79% seen once. The study's findings and limits: The likely explanation for a cluster of highly shared sequence variants was sequencing artifact. Among TCR sequences, most were rare, though some public TCRs appeared in many donors.

A remark on this clone: Antigen specificity is unknown.

Participants comprised healthy donors of bone marrow. The V end lost 6 bases, the J end lost 0 bases, and 12 bases lay between the germline ends. Germline V CDR1 and CDR2: MNHNS, SASEGT. The CDR3 covers 15 residues. The source is a woman aged 18 to 35 in good health and CMV-seropositive. The sample consisted of PBMCs. This chain links TRBV6-1 with TRBJ1-5; a possible D gene is TRBD1 (6 bases). The CDR3: CASRAQGPSNQPQHF. As DNA, the CDR3 is TGTGCCAGCAGAGCACAGGGACCTAGCAATCAGCCCCAGCATTTT.